Listed below are T cell receptor beta chains from one sample, sequenced in a study of TIL therapy for anti-PD-1-resistant metastatic lung cancer. Produced via immunoSEQ multiplex PCR; TCRdb's table is partial and in-frame only. Of some 45,000 clones in the sample, approximately 86% were seen once. Specimen: blood, collected at baseline. Receptors originate from a person aged 25 to 80 with non-small cell lung cancer. The CDR3 runs from the conserved cysteine through the conserved F or W. A D gene is named only where the DNA matches it firmly. Clone size is given for some rows only: seen once, a few or many times, or a class if the clone is expanded.

D,V,size,J,CDR3,DNA
-,TRBV7-9,few,TRBJ2-7,CASSIPSGPRGQYF,TGTGCCAGCAGCATACCTTCGGGTCCACGGGGGCAGTACTTC
TRBD2,TRBV4-2,-,TRBJ2-1,CASSQETGTSRVNEQFF,TGTGCCAGCAGCCAAGAGACCGGGACTAGCAGAGTCAATGAGCAGTTCTTC
-,TRBV6-5,-,TRBJ2-1,CASQERSYNEQFF,TGTGCCAGCCAGGAACGTTCCTACAATGAGCAGTTCTTC
-,TRBV5-4,-,TRBJ1-1,CASSLGHLNTEAFF,TGTGCCAGCAGCTTGGGGCACCTGAACACTGAAGCTTTCTTT
-,TRBV7-2,-,TRBJ2-1,CASSLGPNNEQFF,TGTGCCAGCAGCCTAGGCCCCAACAATGAGCAGTTCTTC
-,TRBV19,-,TRBJ1-5,CASSLGGSGQPQHF,TGTGCCAGTAGTTTGGGTGGGTCTGGGCAGCCCCAGCATTTT
TRBD2,TRBV27,-,TRBJ2-1,CASSRLAGTSYNEQFF,TGTGCCAGCAGCCGACTAGCGGGCACGTCCTACAATGAGCAGTTCTTC
-,TRBV7-9,-,TRBJ2-3,CASSLLGVDTQYF,TGTGCCAGCAGCTTATTAGGGGTCGATACGCAGTATTTT
-,TRBV6-6,-,TRBJ1-5,CASSYENQPQHF,TGTGCCAGCAGTTACGAGAATCAGCCCCAGCATTTT
-,TRBV5-6,-,TRBJ2-3,CASSLTAGGFMDTQYF,TGTGCCAGCAGCTTGACGGCCGGTGGCTTTATGGATACGCAGTATTTT
-,TRBV3-1/TRBV3-2,once,TRBJ2-3,CASSSRTYTQYF,TGTGCCAGCAGCTCCCGGACTTATACGCAGTATTTT
TRBD1,TRBV19,-,TRBJ2-7,CASSRDSLRYEQYF,TGTGCCAGTAGTAGGGACAGTCTCCGTTACGAGCAGTACTTC
TRBD1,TRBV6-5,-,TRBJ1-1,CASSPTGQGTEAFF,TGTGCCAGCAGTCCAACCGGACAGGGGACTGAAGCTTTCTTT
TRBD1,TRBV9,-,TRBJ2-3,CASSAGQVSTDTQYF,TGTGCCAGCAGCGCCGGACAGGTTAGCACAGATACGCAGTATTTT
-,TRBV5-5,-,TRBJ1-4,CASTLQGSGRAAEKLFF,TGTGCCAGCACCCTGCAAGGATCAGGGAGGGCGGCCGAAAAACTGTTTTTT
TRBD1,TRBV7-9,few,TRBJ2-2,CARMDRVDTGELFF,TGTGCCAGGATGGACAGGGTCGACACCGGGGAGCTGTTTTTT
-,TRBV5-6,-,TRBJ2-2,CASSLERGWGTGELFF,TGTGCCAGCAGCTTGGAACGGGGGTGGGGCACCGGGGAGCTGTTTTTT
-,TRBV7-9,-,TRBJ1-2,CASSLEGGYTF,TGTGCCAGCAGCTTAGAGGGTGGCTACACCTTC
-,TRBV2,-,TRBJ2-3,CASSPALGADTQYF,TGTGCCAGCAGTCCCGCGCTGGGCGCAGATACGCAGTATTTT
TRBD2,TRBV7-2,-,TRBJ2-2,CASMGGVAGGNTGELFF,TGTGCCAGCATGGGTGGTGTGGCGGGGGGGAACACCGGGGAGCTGTTTTTT
TRBD1,TRBV2,-,TRBJ2-7,CASSWTGAYEQYF,TGTGCCAGCAGTTGGACAGGGGCCTACGAGCAGTACTTC
-,TRBV23-1,-,TRBJ2-2,CASSRRDCPANTGELFF,TGCGCCAGCAGTCGCCGGGACTGCCCCGCGAACACCGGGGAGCTGTTTTTT
TRBD1,TRBV5-6,once,TRBJ1-5,CASSLQGSSSNQPQHF,TGTGCCAGCAGCTTACAGGGGTCTAGTAGCAATCAGCCCCAGCATTTT
-,TRBV20-1,once,TRBJ2-5,CSARNLETQYF,TGCAGTGCTAGAAACCTAGAGACCCAGTACTTC
TRBD1,TRBV7-2,-,TRBJ2-5,CASSRSLTGIETQYF,TGTGCCAGCAGCCGGAGCTTGACAGGGATTGAGACCCAGTACTTC
-,TRBV5-6,-,TRBJ1-5,CASSSRAGNPYSNQPQHF,TGTGCCAGCAGCTCCCGAGCCGGAAACCCTTATAGCAATCAGCCCCAGCATTTT
-,TRBV12-3/TRBV12-4,-,TRBJ1-2,CASSFNGNYGYTF,TGTGCCAGCAGTTTTAATGGGAACTATGGCTACACCTTC
TRBD1,TRBV5-1,-,TRBJ2-5,CASANSGTGGAETQYF,TGCGCCAGCGCTAACTCCGGGACAGGGGGCGCAGAGACCCAGTACTTC
TRBD1,TRBV6-2/TRBV6-3,-,TRBJ1-6,CASSYSIRGRDSPLHF,TGTGCCAGCAGTTACTCGATCAGGGGGCGAGATTCACCCCTCCACTTT
-,TRBV18,-,TRBJ1-6,CASSPSTLSSYNSPLHF,TGTGCCAGCTCACCAAGCACCCTTAGCTCCTATAATTCACCCCTCCACTTT
-,TRBV6-5,-,TRBJ2-5,CASSRRLQETQYF,TGTGCCAGCTCCAGACGCCTCCAAGAGACCCAGTACTTC
TRBD1,TRBV19,-,TRBJ2-7,CASSTEDRAGYEQYF,TGTGCCAGTAGTACAGAGGACAGGGCCGGTTACGAGCAGTACTTC
-,TRBV5-1,-,TRBJ1-6,CASSLARGRGESPLHF,TGCGCCAGCAGCTTGGCCCGGGGCAGGGGAGAGTCACCCCTCCACTTT
-,TRBV7-2,-,TRBJ2-1,CASSFYIDNEQFF,TGTGCCAGCAGCTTCTACATAGACAATGAGCAGTTCTTC
-,TRBV20-1,-,TRBJ2-5,CSAEEGETQYF,TGCAGTGCCGAAGAGGGGGAGACCCAGTACTTC
TRBD2,TRBV28,-,TRBJ2-5,CASSLGGNQETQYF,TGTGCCAGCAGTTTGGGGGGGAATCAAGAGACCCAGTACTTC
-,TRBV2,-,TRBJ2-5,CASSEALRGGTGTQYF,TGTGCCAGCAGTGAAGCGCTTCGGGGTGGGACGGGGACCCAGTACTTC
TRBD1,TRBV5-5,-,TRBJ2-5,CASSLGQGKGETQYF,TGTGCCAGCAGCTTGGGACAGGGGAAGGGAGAGACCCAGTACTTC
-,TRBV7-2,-,TRBJ1-1,CASSLIRSGRTEAFF,TGTGCCAGCAGCTTAATCAGGTCGGGGCGAACTGAAGCTTTCTTT
-,TRBV18,-,TRBJ2-5,CASSPRWGDSSQETQYF,TGTGCCAGCTCACCACGGTGGGGGGACAGTTCACAAGAGACCCAGTACTTC
-,TRBV27,-,TRBJ2-1,CASRSNSYNEQFF,TGTGCCAGCAGGTCCAACTCCTACAATGAGCAGTTCTTC
TRBD1,TRBV5-1,once,TRBJ2-7,CASSSRTGSSYEQYF,TGCGCCAGCAGCTCAAGGACAGGGAGCTCCTACGAGCAGTACTTC
TRBD1,TRBV19,-,TRBJ2-1,CASSMGQEQFF,TGTGCCAGTAGTATGGGACAGGAGCAGTTCTTC
-,TRBV12-3/TRBV12-4,-,TRBJ1-6,CASSFTYNSPLHF,TGTGCCAGCAGTTTCACCTATAATTCACCCCTCCACTTT
-,TRBV4-2,few,TRBJ2-7,CASSQESGSSYEQYF,TGTGCCAGCAGCCAAGAAAGCGGTTCCTCCTACGAGCAGTACTTC
TRBD2,TRBV7-9,-,TRBJ2-7,CASSQNREVASYEQYF,TGTGCCAGCAGCCAGAATCGGGAGGTGGCATCCTACGAGCAGTACTTC